The rows below give T cell receptor beta chains drawn from one sample of a study of cytotoxic CD8 clonotypes in ibrutinib-treated CLL. Profiled with immunoSEQ multiplex PCR; TCRdb holds only in-frame clones, not every one. There are 53,000 or so clones in the sample; around 52% occur only once, and 20% to 30% lies in the top ten. Source: PBMCs, taken at disease progression, from a patient treated with ibrutinib. These receptors were taken from a human donor with chronic lymphocytic leukemia. CDR3s include the opening cysteine and the closing phenylalanine or tryptophan. The D gene is left open where the match is weak. The listing skips clone size in some rows; elsewhere it reads once, few, many or a size class.

V,D,J,size,DNA,CDR3
TRBV7-9,-,TRBJ2-7,-,TGTGCCAGCAGCCCGGCGTCGGGGTCCGCTTACGAGCAGTACTTC,CASSPASGSAYEQYF
TRBV9,TRBD2,TRBJ2-1,-,TGTGCCAGCAGCGTGACCCTCAATCTAGCGGGGGCCGCCCCCTACAATGAGCAGTTCTTC,CASSVTLNLAGAAPYNEQFF
TRBV7-9,-,TRBJ1-4,-,TGTGCCAGCAGCTTACTGGGGGGCGGCACTAATGAAAAACTGTTTTTT,CASSLLGGGTNEKLFF
TRBV11-2,-,TRBJ2-3,-,TGTGCCAGCAGCTTCCCAGGGGCAGGCACAGATACGCAGTATTTT,CASSFPGAGTDTQYF
TRBV4-3,-,TRBJ2-5,-,TGCGCCAGCAGCCGGCAGGACGGGACCCAGTACTTC,CASSRQDGTQYF
TRBV9,-,TRBJ2-5,few,TGTGCCAGCAGCGTAAGTGGGAGCGAGACCCAGTACTTC,CASSVSGSETQYF
TRBV18,-,TRBJ1-2,few,TGTGCCAGCTCACCACCGGGCACCCCCAGGAAAGGCTACACCTTC,CASSPPGTPRKGYTF
TRBV7-8,TRBD1,TRBJ1-5,few,TGTGCCAGCAGCTTCGGACAGGGGATAAATCAGCCCCAGCATTTT,CASSFGQGINQPQHF
TRBV5-1,-,TRBJ1-2,few,TGCGCCAGCAGTCGACCGAACACGGATAACTATGGCTACACCTTC,CASSRPNTDNYGYTF
TRBV18,-,TRBJ2-5,-,TGTGCCAGCTCACCACGGGAGACCCAGTACTTC,CASSPRETQYF
TRBV2,-,TRBJ2-3,-,TGTGCCAGCAGTGAAGAGTCCACAGGATACACAGATACGCAGTATTTT,CASSEESTGYTDTQYF
TRBV9,-,TRBJ1-6,many,TGTGCCAGCAGCCGGGGTGAGGTAGCACCCCTCCACTTT,CASSRGEVAPLHF
TRBV19,-,TRBJ1-4,-,TGTGCCAGTAGTATAGCGAGGGGGGCGAGAGAAAAACTGTTTTTT,CASSIARGAREKLFF
TRBV7-9,TRBD1,TRBJ1-1,-,TGTGCCAGCAGCATCAGTTACAGGGGGACCACTGAAGCTTTCTTT,CASSISYRGTTEAFF
TRBV9,TRBD1,TRBJ1-6,-,TGTGCCAGCAGCGGGGGACAGGGTTCCAGCTCCTATAATTCACCCCTCCACTTT,CASSGGQGSSSYNSPLHF
TRBV5-1,-,TRBJ2-1,few,TGCGCCAGCAGCTTAGAAGCATCTTTCTACAATGAGCAGTTCTTC,CASSLEASFYNEQFF
TRBV28,-,TRBJ2-7,few,TGTGCCAGCAGTTTTTGGCCTAGCGTCTCCTACGAGCAGTACTTC,CASSFWPSVSYEQYF
TRBV5-1,-,TRBJ1-1,-,TGCGCCAGCAGCTTGGTCGGCCAGATGAACACTGAAGCTTTCTTT,CASSLVGQMNTEAFF
TRBV28,-,TRBJ2-7,once,TGTGCCAGCAGGGGGACTTACCCCTACGAGCAGTACTTC,CASRGTYPYEQYF
TRBV5-1,TRBD1,TRBJ1-2,-,TGCGCCAGCAGCCCGGACAGGGCGGCAGCCTACACCTTC,CASSPDRAAAYTF
TRBV7-9,TRBD1,TRBJ1-5,-,TGTGCCAGCAGCCCCACAGGGGGCCTCGCGAGCAATCAGCCCCAGCATTTT,CASSPTGGLASNQPQHF
TRBV14,-,TRBJ1-1,-,TGTGCCAGCAGCCGATACAGCACTGAAGCTTTCTTT,CASSRYSTEAFF